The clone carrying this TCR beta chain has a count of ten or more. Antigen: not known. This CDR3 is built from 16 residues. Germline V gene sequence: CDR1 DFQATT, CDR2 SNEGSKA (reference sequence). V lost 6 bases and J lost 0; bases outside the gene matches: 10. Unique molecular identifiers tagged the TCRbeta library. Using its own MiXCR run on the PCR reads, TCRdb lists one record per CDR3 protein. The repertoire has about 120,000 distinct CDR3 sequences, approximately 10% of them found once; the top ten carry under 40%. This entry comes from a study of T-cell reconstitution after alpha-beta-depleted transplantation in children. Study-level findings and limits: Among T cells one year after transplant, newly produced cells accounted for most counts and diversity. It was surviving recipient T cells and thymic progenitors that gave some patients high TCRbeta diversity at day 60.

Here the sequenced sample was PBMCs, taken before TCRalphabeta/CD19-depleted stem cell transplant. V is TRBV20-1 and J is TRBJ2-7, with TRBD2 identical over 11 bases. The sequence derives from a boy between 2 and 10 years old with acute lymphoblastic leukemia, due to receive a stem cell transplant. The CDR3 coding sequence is TGCAGTGCCTCCGGGACTAGCGGCACATACTCCTACGAGCAGTACTTC. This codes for CSASGTSGTYSYEQYF.